Each of the 3 T cell receptor beta chains below was sequenced from the same sample in a study of T cell responses to AZD1222 COVID-19 vaccine. Here immunoSEQ multiplex PCR was the method, and the copy in TCRdb shows in-frame clones only, minus some. The sample consists of some 30,000 clones, over 75% of them appearing once. The specimen comprised peripheral blood, sampled 28 days after the second AZD1222 dose. The receptors derive from an adult who received the AZD1222 COVID-19 vaccine.

The CDR3 DNA reads TGTGCCAGCAGATCGGGCAGGGAGCACACTGAAGCTTTCTTT. Translating gives CASRSGREHTEAFF. The chain links TRBV2 to TRBJ1-1; perhaps TRBD1 as D (5 bases). Trimming cost V 6 bases and J 3 bases, with 14 bases left between them. In germline, CDR1 is SNHLY, CDR2 FYNNEI. This CDR3 has 14 amino acids.

The V gene is TRBV5-6, the J gene TRBJ2-7; D is unresolved. Looked up from germline, CDR1 is SGHDT and CDR2 is YYEEEE. This CDR3 contains 14 residues. The ends were cut back, 2 bases at V and 1 base at J, with 10 bases in the middle. For the CDR3, the DNA is TGTGCCAGCAGCTTCTACAGAACGTCCTACGAGCAGTACTTC. Protein sequence: CASSFYRTSYEQYF.

The chain combines TRBV7-9 with TRBJ2-2; 10 bases are a match to TRBD2. This CDR3 has 15 residues. CDR1 and CDR2 (germline): SEHNR, FQNEAQ (reference sequence). V was clipped by 2 bases and J by 7 bases; unmatched bases: 4. The chain's CDR3 is CASSLLGTSDGELFF. The CDR3 nucleotides read TGTGCCAGCAGCTTATTAGGGACTAGCGACGGGGAGCTGTTTTTT.